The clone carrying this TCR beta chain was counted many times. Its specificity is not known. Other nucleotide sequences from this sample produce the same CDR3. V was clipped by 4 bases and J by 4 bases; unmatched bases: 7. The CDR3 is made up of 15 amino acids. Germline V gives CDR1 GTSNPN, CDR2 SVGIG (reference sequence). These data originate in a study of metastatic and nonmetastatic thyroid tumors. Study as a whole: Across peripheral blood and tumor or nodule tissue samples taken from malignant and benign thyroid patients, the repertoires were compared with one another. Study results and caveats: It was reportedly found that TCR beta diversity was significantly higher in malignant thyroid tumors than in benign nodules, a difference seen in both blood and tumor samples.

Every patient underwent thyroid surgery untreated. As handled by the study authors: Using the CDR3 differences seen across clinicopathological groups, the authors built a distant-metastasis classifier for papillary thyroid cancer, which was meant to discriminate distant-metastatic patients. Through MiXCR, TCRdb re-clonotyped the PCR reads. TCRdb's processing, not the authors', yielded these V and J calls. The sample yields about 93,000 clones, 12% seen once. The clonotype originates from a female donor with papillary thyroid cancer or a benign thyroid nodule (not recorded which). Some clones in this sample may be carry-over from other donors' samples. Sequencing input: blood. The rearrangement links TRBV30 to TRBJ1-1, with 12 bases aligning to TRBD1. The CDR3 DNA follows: TGTGCCTGGACCCGGGACAGGGGGCTTGGCACTGAAGCTTTCTTT. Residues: CAWTRDRGLGTEAFF. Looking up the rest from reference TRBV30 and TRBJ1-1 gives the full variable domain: SQTIHQWPATLVQPVGSPLSLECTVEGTSNPNLYWYRQAAGRGLQLLFYSVGIGQISSEVPQNLSASRPQDRQFILSSKKLLLSDSGFYLCAWTRDRGLGTEAFFGQGTRLTVV.